Listed here are 28 T cell receptor beta chains from one sample, sequenced in a study of blood T cell repertoires in COVID-19. Data came from immunoSEQ multiplex PCR; TCRdb stores just in-frame clones and leaves some out. The table shows fewer than 150,000 clones, with over 75% occurring only once. The sequenced material came from peripheral blood. The receptors derive from a man in his fifties with acute or convalescent COVID-19.

The V gene is TRBV10-3, the J gene TRBJ1-5, with 9 bases aligning to TRBD1. V lost 6 bases and J lost 4; bases outside the gene matches: 10. The length of the CDR3 is 16 residues. Germline CDR1 reads ENHRY; CDR2 reads SYGVKD. CDR3 loop: CAISDAGQGANQPQHF. Written as DNA, the CDR3 is TGTGCCATCAGCGACGCGGGACAGGGTGCGAATCAGCCCCAGCATTTT.

This clone has a handful of counts. The rearrangement uses TRBV10-1 and TRBJ2-7, with TRBD1 identical over 9 bases. The CDR3 runs to 13 residues. J gave up 6 bases and V 0 bases, and 0 bases lay outside the gene matches. Germline V CDR1 and CDR2: WNHNN, SYGVQD (reference sequence). The CDR3 DNA sequence: TGCGCCAGCAGTGAGTCGGACAGGGGCGAGCAGTACTTC. Amino acid sequence: CASSESDRGEQYF.

The chain uses TRBV6-4 and TRBJ2-7; weak D call: TRBD2 (6 bases). The germline V and J ends were trimmed by 2 bases and 7 bases, with 18 bases remaining between them. The CDR3 is made up of 15 amino acids. The V gene's germline CDR1 is MRHNA and CDR2 SNTAGT. DNA of the CDR3: TGTGCCAGCAGTGACCAGGCTAGCGTCCGGGGGGAGCAGTACTTC. It specifies CASSDQASVRGEQYF.

The chain uses TRBV10-3 and TRBJ2-7; TRBD2 agrees at 10 bases. The CDR3 length is 15 residues. After removal of 0 bases from V and 3 bases from J, the junction contained 2 bases not matched to a gene. The germline V gene encodes CDR1 ENHRY and CDR2 SYGVKD. CDR3 in amino acids: CAISESTSGNYEQYF. CDR3 in DNA: TGTGCCATCAGTGAGTCTACTAGCGGGAACTACGAGCAGTACTTC.

The chain links TRBV4-1 to TRBJ2-7; TRBD1 is a possible D gene (5 bases). The CDR3 consists of 14 residues. Germline CDR1 is MGHRA and CDR2 is YSYEKL. V was trimmed by 0 bases and J by 2 bases, leaving 8 bases between them. The CDR3 loop is CASSQDKGTYEQYF. The CDR3 DNA follows: TGCGCCAGCAGCCAAGACAAGGGGACCTACGAGCAGTACTTC.

The chain recombines TRBV10-2 with TRBJ2-7; D is possibly TRBD2 (5 bases). The CDR3 consists of 13 residues. CDR1 WSHSY and CDR2 SAAADI come from the germline V gene. Trimming left V 3 bases short and J 7 bases short, with 13 bases between. The CDR3 DNA reads TGCGCCAGCAGTGAACGGGAAAGAGGGGAGCAGTACTTC. It encodes CASSERERGEQYF.

This chain joins TRBV28 and TRBJ1-6, with TRBD1 as a possible D gene (6 bases). The V end was cut by 6 bases, the J end by 7 bases, with 16 bases between. The CDR3 is made up of 15 amino acids. Germline V gives CDR1 MDHEN, CDR2 SYDVKM. This chain's CDR3 is CASRPTGINNSPLHF. Here the CDR3 DNA reads TGTGCCAGCAGGCCTACAGGGATCAACAATTCACCCCTCCACTTT.

This clone came up a few times. The chain employs TRBV5-4 and TRBJ2-7, with D possibly matching TRBD1 (5 bases). The V and J ends lost 1 base and 4 bases respectively, with 9 bases between them. CDR3 length: 13 amino acids. Germline CDR1 SGHNT, CDR2 YYREEE (reference sequence). The CDR3 sequence is CASSLTGRYEQYF. CDR3 DNA: TGTGCCAGCAGCTTGACAGGACGTTACGAGCAGTACTTC.

The V call is TRBV6-1, the J call TRBJ1-6, with D possibly matching TRBD1 (6 bases). There are 16 residues in the CDR3. CDR1 is MNHNS, CDR2 SASEGT, per germline. V was cut by 3 bases and J by 4 bases, with 13 bases left in between. The CDR3 DNA reads TGTGCCAGCAGTGACCACGGGACACCATATAATTCACCCCTCCACTTT. Translation gives CASSDHGTPYNSPLHF.

This chain joins TRBV19 and TRBJ2-7, with 10 positions matching TRBD1. The CDR3 loop spans 13 amino acids. The ends lost 6 bases at V and 5 bases at J; junction bases unmatched: 4. CDR1 is LNHDA and CDR2 is SQIVND in the germline V gene (reference sequence). CDR3 region: CASSDRGLHEQYF. The DNA for the CDR3 is TGTGCCAGTAGCGACAGGGGGCTTCACGAGCAGTACTTC. Together with reference TRBV19 and TRBJ2-7, the CDR3 gives the full variable domain: DGGITQSPKYLFRKEGQNVTLSCEQNLNHDAMYWYRQDPGQGLRLIYYSQIVNDFQKGDIAEGYSVSREKKESFPLTVTSAQKNPTAFYLCASSDRGLHEQYFGPGTRLTVT.

The V gene is TRBV30, the J gene TRBJ1-2; tentative D call: TRBD1 (6 bases). The V end lost 3 bases, the J end lost 4 bases, and 15 bases lay between the germline ends. The germline CDR1 and CDR2 sequences are GTSNPN and SVGIG (reference sequence). The CDR3 extends over 14 amino acids. The CDR3 DNA is TGTGCCTGGAGCATAGGAGGGGGGGTCTATGGCTACACCTTC. This translates into CAWSIGGGVYGYTF.

The V call is TRBV2, the J call TRBJ1-2; D uncertain. From germline, CDR1 is SNHLY and CDR2 FYNNEI. CDR3 length: 17 residues. The ends were cut back, 6 bases at V and 7 bases at J, with 27 bases in the middle. CDR3 residues: CASSQQTGPAGGSGYTF. DNA of the CDR3: TGTGCCAGCAGCCAACAGACCGGACCGGCGGGTGGTAGTGGCTACACCTTC. The whole variable domain, remainder taken from reference TRBV2 and TRBJ1-2, is EPEVTQTPSHQVTQMGQEVILRCVPISNHLYFYWYRQILGQKVEFLVSFYNNEISEKSEIFDDQFSVERPDGSNFTLKIRSTKLEDSAMYFCASSQQTGPAGGSGYTFGSGTRLTVV.

This chain links TRBV7-7 with TRBJ2-5; maybe TRBD1 (6 bases). The germline V gene encodes CDR1 SSHAT and CDR2 FNYEAQ (reference sequence). The CDR3 is made up of 13 amino acids. Trimming cost V 6 bases and J 3 bases, with 11 bases left between them. CDR3: CASSRDNEETQYF. As DNA, the CDR3 is TGTGCCAGCAGTCGGGACAACGAAGAGACCCAGTACTTC.

The chain is built from TRBV7-3 and TRBJ2-7; TRBD1 matches at 10 bases. The CDR3 is 16 residues long. CDR1 and CDR2 from the germline V gene are SGHTA and FQGTGA. The V and J ends lost 1 base and 5 bases, in that order; junction bases with no gene match: 8. The CDR3 coding sequence is TGTGCCAGCAGCTTAAGGACAGGGGGACTGGTCGACGAGCAGTACTTC. This codes for CASSLRTGGLVDEQYF. The variable domain in full, with the rest retrieved from reference TRBV7-3 and TRBJ2-7, is GAGVSQTPSNKVTEKGKYVELRCDPISGHTALYWYRQSLGQGPEFLIYFQGTGAADDSGLPNDRFFAVRPEGSVSTLKIQRTERGDSAVYLCASSLRTGGLVDEQYFGPGTRLTVT.

This clone was detected a few times. This sample includes further DNA sequences coding for the same CDR3. This sequence joins TRBV5-1 and TRBJ1-3, with D possibly matching TRBD1 (6 bases). Trimming stripped 1 base from V and 4 bases from J, with 12 bases between. CDR1 and CDR2 from the germline V gene are SGHRS and YFSETQ. This CDR3 contains 15 residues. CDR3 in DNA: TGCGCCAGCAGCTTGTCCAGGGGCGACGGAAACACCATATATTTT. Translating it yields CASSLSRGDGNTIYF.

This clone has only a few counts. The genes are TRBV7-9 and TRBJ2-1; 7 bases align to TRBD2. CDR3 length: 15 amino acids. The germline V gene has CDR1 SEHNR and CDR2 FQNEAQ (reference sequence). The J segment lost 0 bases and the V segment lost 9 bases, leaving 8 bases of the junction unmatched. Here the CDR3 reads CASQLAGRSYNEQFF. The CDR3 DNA is TGTGCCAGTCAGTTAGCGGGTCGCTCCTACAATGAGCAGTTCTTC.

The chain is built from TRBV5-5 and TRBJ2-7; TRBD1 matches 8 bases. This CDR3 contains 14 residues. Germline values: CDR1 SGHKS, CDR2 YYEKEE (reference sequence). Unmatched junction bases numbered 0, after V lost 0 bases and J lost 1 base. CDR3 bases: TGTGCCAGCAGCTTGGGACAGGGGTCCTACGAGCAGTACTTC. It codes for CASSLGQGSYEQYF.

The J gene is TRBJ1-5, the V gene TRBV5-5; 12 bases are a match to TRBD1. The CDR3 is 18 residues long. The V and J ends lost 4 bases and 4 bases, in that order; junction bases with no gene match: 12. Per germline, CDR1 SGHKS and CDR2 YYEKEE (reference sequence). The CDR3 coding sequence is TGTGCCAGCAGCCCTGCTATTGCGGGACAGGGGGCAAATCAGCCCCAGCATTTT. Its translation: CASSPAIAGQGANQPQHF.

This clone was counted once. This sequence joins TRBV4-1 and TRBJ1-4; D is perhaps TRBD1 (5 bases). Germline CDR1 reads MGHRA; CDR2 reads YSYEKL. Trimming cost V 1 base and J 8 bases, with 17 bases left between them. The CDR3 is made up of 16 amino acids. CDR3 DNA sequence: TGCGCCAGCAGCCAAGGACCCAGGCGGGGGGGGGAAAAACTGTTTTTT. Protein sequence: CASSQGPRRGGEKLFF.

The CDR3 DNA is TGTGCCAGCAGCCCGAACAGGGTGGCGAATGAAAAACTGTTTTTT. Its translation is CASSPNRVANEKLFF. The genes are TRBV28 and TRBJ1-4; D is perhaps TRBD1 (6 bases). From germline, CDR1 is MDHEN and CDR2 SYDVKM. V lost 6 bases and J 5 bases, leaving 16 bases between the germline ends. The CDR3 runs to 15 residues.

This clone was found once. The chain joins TRBV25-1 to TRBJ2-5; 7 positions agree with TRBD2. Germline V gene sequence: CDR1 MGHDK, CDR2 SYGVNS. The J segment lost 5 bases and the V segment lost 3 bases, leaving 12 bases of the junction unmatched. This CDR3 spans 16 amino acids. The CDR3 loop reads CASSDPRGGEGETQYF. The CDR3 coding sequence is TGTGCCAGCAGTGACCCTAGGGGAGGGGAGGGCGAGACCCAGTACTTC.

The V gene is TRBV5-6, the J gene TRBJ2-5, with a tentative D call TRBD2 (6 bases). V lost 3 bases to trimming and J lost 4 bases, with 16 bases between them. Germline V gene lookup returns CDR1 SGHDT and CDR2 YYEEEE. This CDR3 spans 15 amino acids. DNA for the CDR3: TGTGCCAGCAGCTCCGAGGCGGGGAATATAGAGACCCAGTACTTC. It yields the protein CASSSEAGNIETQYF.

Turning to this clone: Other DNA variants within this sample encode the same CDR3. The V and J genes are TRBV6-5 and TRBJ1-5; 9 nucleotides match TRBD1. CDR1 and CDR2 (germline): MNHEY, SVGAGI. Germline trimming cut 7 bases from V and 4 bases from J; bases unmatched to any gene: 8. The CDR3 has 15 amino acids. The CDR3 here is CASNGQGSGNQPQHF. In DNA, the CDR3 is TGTGCCAGCAACGGACAGGGGTCGGGGAATCAGCCCCAGCATTTT.

The chain recombines TRBV7-9 with TRBJ1-4, with D unclear. There are 14 residues in the CDR3. Per germline, CDR1 SEHNR and CDR2 FQNEAQ (reference sequence). V lost 5 bases and J 7 bases, leaving 14 bases between the germline ends. CDR3 in DNA: TGTGCCAGCAGCCGAGCCCAGAGCGGTGAAAAACTGTTTTTT. As protein: CASSRAQSGEKLFF.

The gene calls are TRBV24-1 and TRBJ2-7; 8 nucleotides agree with TRBD1. J was trimmed by 4 bases and V by 3 bases; bases with no gene match: 10. In germline, CDR1 is KGHDR, CDR2 SFDVKD. The CDR3 covers 16 residues. The DNA of the CDR3 is TGTGCCACCAGTGATGCCGGGACAGGAAAAGGTTACGAGCAGTACTTC. Its protein product is CATSDAGTGKGYEQYF.

The rearrangement uses TRBV2 and TRBJ1-4, with D uncertain. This CDR3 has 17 amino acids. V was pared by 3 bases and J by 0 bases, with 14 bases between. The V gene's germline CDR1 is SNHLY and CDR2 FYNNEI. Here the CDR3 reads CASSDPDRVSTNEKLFF. DNA for the CDR3: TGTGCCAGCAGTGACCCTGACCGGGTGTCAACTAATGAAAAACTGTTTTTT.

The chain carries TRBV7-3 and TRBJ2-7; a weak D match, TRBD1 (5 bases). The CDR3 runs 15 residues. Between the trimmed V and J ends, which lost 1 base and 5 bases, there was a span of 15 bases. Germline CDR1 and CDR2: SGHTA and FQGTGA. CDR3 in amino acids: CASSLSLGRADEQYF. In DNA, the CDR3 is TGTGCCAGCAGCTTAAGTCTTGGCAGGGCGGACGAGCAGTACTTC.

The J gene is TRBJ2-1, the V gene TRBV7-2; TRBD2 matches 14 bases. Germline CDR1 and CDR2: SGHTA and FQGNSA. J lost 9 bases, V lost 1 base, and 5 bases had no gene match. CDR3 size: 16 residues. CDR3 coding DNA: TGTGCCAGCAGCTTAGAAGGGACTAGCGGGAGTAGTGAGCAGTTCTTC. Its translation is CASSLEGTSGSSEQFF.